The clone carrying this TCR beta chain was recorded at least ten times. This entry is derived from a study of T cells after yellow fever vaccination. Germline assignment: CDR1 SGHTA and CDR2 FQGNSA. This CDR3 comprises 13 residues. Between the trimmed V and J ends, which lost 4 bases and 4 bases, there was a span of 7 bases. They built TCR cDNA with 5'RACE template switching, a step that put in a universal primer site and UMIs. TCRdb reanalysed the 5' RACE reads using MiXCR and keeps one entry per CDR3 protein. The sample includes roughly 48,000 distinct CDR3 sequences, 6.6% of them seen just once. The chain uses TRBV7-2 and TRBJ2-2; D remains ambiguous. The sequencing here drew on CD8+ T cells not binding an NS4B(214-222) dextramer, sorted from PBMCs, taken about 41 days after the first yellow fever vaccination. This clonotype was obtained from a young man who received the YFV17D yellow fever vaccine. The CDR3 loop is CASSSRPTGELFF. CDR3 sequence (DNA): TGTGCCAGCAGCTCGCGCCCCACCGGGGAGCTGTTTTTT.